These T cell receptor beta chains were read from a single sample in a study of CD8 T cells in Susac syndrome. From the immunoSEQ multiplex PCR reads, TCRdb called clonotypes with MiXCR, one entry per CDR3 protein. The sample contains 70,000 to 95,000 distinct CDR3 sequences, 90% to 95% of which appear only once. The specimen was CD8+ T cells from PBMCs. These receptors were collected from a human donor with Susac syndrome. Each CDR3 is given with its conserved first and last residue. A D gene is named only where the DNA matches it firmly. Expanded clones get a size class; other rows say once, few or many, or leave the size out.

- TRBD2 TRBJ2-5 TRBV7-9 CASSQSLRGSQETQYF TGTGCCAGCAGCCAGTCCCTGCGGGGGTCGCAAGAGACCCAGTACTTC
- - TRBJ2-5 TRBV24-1 CATSDFVTAGDETQYF TGTGCCACCAGTGATTTTGTTACAGCCGGGGACGAGACCCAGTACTTC
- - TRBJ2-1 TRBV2 CASEESSSSYNEQFF TGTGCCAGCGAGGAGTCCTCGAGCTCCTACAATGAGCAGTTCTTC
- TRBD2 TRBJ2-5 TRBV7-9 CASTIKRGQETQYF TGTGCCAGCACCATTAAGCGGGGGCAAGAGACCCAGTACTTC
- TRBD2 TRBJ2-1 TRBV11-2 CASSLGRSGGVAYNEQFF TGTGCCAGCAGCTTAGGAAGGTCGGGAGGAGTAGCCTACAATGAGCAGTTCTTC
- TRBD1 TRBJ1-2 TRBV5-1 CASSERTGSNYGYTF TGCGCCAGCAGCGAACGGACAGGGAGCAACTATGGCTACACCTTC
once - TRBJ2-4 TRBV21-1 CASSENPGMIQYF TGTGCCAGCAGCGAAAACCCGGGAATGATTCAGTACTTC
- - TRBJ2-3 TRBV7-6 CASSLATRSITDTQYF TGTGCCAGCAGCTTAGCCACTCGGAGCATCACAGATACGCAGTATTTT
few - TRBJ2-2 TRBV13 CASSLVGSGELFF TGTGCCAGCAGCTTAGTGGGGTCCGGGGAGCTGTTTTTT
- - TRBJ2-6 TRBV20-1 CSARDTGSSGANVLTF TGCAGTGCCCGGGACACCGGGTCCTCTGGGGCCAACGTCCTGACTTTC
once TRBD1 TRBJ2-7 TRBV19 CASMLGQGAGEQYF TGTGCCAGTATGTTGGGACAGGGGGCGGGCGAGCAGTACTTC
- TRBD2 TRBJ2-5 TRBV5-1 CASSYPLRAASGRASETQYF TGCGCCAGCAGCTACCCCCTCCGGGCGGCTAGCGGGAGGGCCTCAGAGACCCAGTACTTC
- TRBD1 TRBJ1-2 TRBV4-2 CASSQVIGTVGGYTF TGTGCCAGCAGCCAAGTCATCGGGACAGTTGGTGGCTACACCTTC
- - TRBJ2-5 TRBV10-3 CAISEASSPTQYF TGTGCCATCAGTGAGGCCTCTTCTCCGACCCAGTACTTC
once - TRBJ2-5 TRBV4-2 CASSHQDQLEFDQETQYF TGTGCCAGCAGCCACCAAGACCAGCTAGAATTCGATCAAGAGACCCAGTACTTC
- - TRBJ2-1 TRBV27 CASTLGLESRHEQFF TGTGCCAGCACTTTGGGCCTCGAGAGCAGACATGAGCAGTTCTTC
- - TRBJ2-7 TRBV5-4 CASSVLTGSYEQYF TGTGCCAGCAGCGTGCTCACAGGGTCCTACGAGCAGTACTTC
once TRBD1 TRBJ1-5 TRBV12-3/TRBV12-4 CASSWGQYSNQPQHF TGTGCCAGCAGTTGGGGACAGTATAGCAATCAGCCCCAGCATTTT
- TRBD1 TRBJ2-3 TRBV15 CATSRDAPNTGGFADTQYF TGTGCCACCAGCAGAGATGCCCCAAATACAGGGGGATTCGCAGATACGCAGTATTTT
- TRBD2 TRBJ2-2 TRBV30 CAWSLGVGGRADTGELFF TGTGCCTGGAGTTTGGGAGTAGGTGGGAGGGCCGACACCGGGGAGCTGTTTTTT
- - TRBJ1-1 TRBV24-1 CATSDRTEAFF TGTGCCACCAGTGATCGCACTGAAGCTTTCTTT
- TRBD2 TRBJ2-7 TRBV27 CASSRGRAGSYEQYF TGTGCCAGCAGTCGAGGGAGGGCCGGCTCCTACGAGCAGTACTTC
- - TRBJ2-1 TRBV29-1 CSVEVGRGDEQFF TGCAGCGTTGAAGTCGGACGGGGTGATGAGCAGTTCTTC
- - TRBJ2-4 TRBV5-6 CASSVTALAKNIQYF TGTGCCAGCAGCGTAACAGCGCTAGCCAAAAACATTCAGTACTTC
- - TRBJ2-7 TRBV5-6 CASSLQTGDYEQYF TGTGCCAGCAGCTTGCAAACAGGAGATTACGAGCAGTACTTC
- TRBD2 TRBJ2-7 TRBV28 CASRTTSGSRYEQYF TGTGCCAGCAGGACCACTAGCGGGAGTCGATACGAGCAGTACTTC
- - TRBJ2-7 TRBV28 CASRATGEQYF TGTGCCAGCAGGGCGACAGGCGAGCAGTACTTC
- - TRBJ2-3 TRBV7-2 CASSRPDTQYF TGTGCCAGCAGTAGGCCAGATACGCAGTATTTT
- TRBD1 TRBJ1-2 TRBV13 CASRPDRGLDGYTF TGTGCCAGCAGACCCGACAGGGGACTCGATGGCTACACCTTC
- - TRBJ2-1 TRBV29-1 CSVDRVLSGAYNEQFF TGCAGCGTTGATAGGGTTCTTAGCGGCGCCTACAATGAGCAGTTCTTC
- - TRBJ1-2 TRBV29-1 CSVPTLEDSYGYTF TGCAGCGTCCCCACCCTGGAGGACTCCTATGGCTACACCTTC
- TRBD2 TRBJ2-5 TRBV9 CASNLAGFGETQYF TGTGCCAGCAACCTAGCGGGGTTTGGAGAGACCCAGTACTTC
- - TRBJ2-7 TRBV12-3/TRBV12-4 CASSFGPIHGAQYF TGTGCCAGCAGTTTTGGGCCGATCCACGGGGCGCAGTACTTC
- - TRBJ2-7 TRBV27 CASSSLEAHYEQYF TGTGCCAGCAGCTCCTTGGAGGCCCACTACGAGCAGTACTTC
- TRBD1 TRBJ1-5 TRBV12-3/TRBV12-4 CASSFKGQGAYSNQPQHF TGTGCCAGCAGTTTTAAGGGACAGGGGGCATATAGCAATCAGCCCCAGCATTTT
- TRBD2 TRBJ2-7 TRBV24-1 CATSPASASGNEQYF TGTGCCACCAGTCCCGCCTCGGCTAGCGGGAACGAGCAGTACTTC
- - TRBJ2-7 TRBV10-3 CAISESEPSTEQYF TGTGCCATCAGTGAGTCGGAACCGTCTACGGAGCAGTACTTC
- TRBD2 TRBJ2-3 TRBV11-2 CASSAGLAGGPGDTQYF TGTGCCAGCAGCGCCGGACTAGCGGGAGGGCCCGGGGATACGCAGTATTTT
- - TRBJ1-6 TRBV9 CASSPSGDHNSPLHF TGTGCCAGCAGCCCCAGTGGGGACCATAATTCACCCCTCCACTTT
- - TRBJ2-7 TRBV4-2 CASSQDSLSQPPYEQYF TGTGCCAGCAGCCAAGACTCCCTAAGCCAGCCCCCCTACGAGCAGTACTTC
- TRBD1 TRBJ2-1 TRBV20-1 CSAPGTDLYNEQFF TGCAGTGCCCCCGGGACAGATCTTTACAATGAGCAGTTCTTC
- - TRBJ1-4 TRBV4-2 CASSQDWQDENEKLFF TGTGCCAGCAGCCAAGATTGGCAGGATGAGAATGAAAAACTGTTTTTT
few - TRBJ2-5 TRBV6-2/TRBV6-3 CASSYSGIQETQYF TGTGCCAGCAGTTACTCGGGAATCCAAGAGACCCAGTACTTC
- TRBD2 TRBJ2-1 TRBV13 CASSLGVLERDLTYNEQFF TGTGCCAGCAGCTTAGGCGTCCTCGAGCGGGACCTAACCTACAATGAGCAGTTCTTC
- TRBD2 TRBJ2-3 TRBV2 CAQSGSGSTDTQYF TGTGCCCAGAGCGGTAGCGGGAGCACAGATACGCAGTATTTT
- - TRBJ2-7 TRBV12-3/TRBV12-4 CASSLWRAGDYEQYF TGTGCCAGCAGTCTATGGAGGGCAGGCGACTACGAGCAGTACTTC
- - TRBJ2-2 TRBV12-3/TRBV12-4 CASTNTGELFF TGTGCCAGCACTAACACCGGGGAGCTGTTTTTT
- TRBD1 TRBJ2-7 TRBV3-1 CASSQGDRGEIYEQYF TGTGCCAGCAGCCAAGGGGACAGGGGGGAAATCTACGAGCAGTACTTC
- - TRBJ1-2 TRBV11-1 CASSLITGDYGYTF TGTGCCAGCAGCTTAATCACGGGGGACTATGGCTACACCTTC
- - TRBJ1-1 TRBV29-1 CSVVTVAEAFF TGCAGCGTTGTCACCGTAGCAGAAGCTTTCTTT
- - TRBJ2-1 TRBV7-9 CATARERPRMEQFF TGTGCCACCGCACGGGAGCGCCCCCGGATGGAGCAGTTCTTC
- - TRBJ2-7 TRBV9 CASSPNSDEQYF TGTGCCAGCAGCCCCAACAGCGACGAGCAGTACTTC
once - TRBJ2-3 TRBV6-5 CASSSNRWREPDTQYF TGTGCCAGCAGTTCCAACAGGTGGCGGGAACCAGATACGCAGTATTTT